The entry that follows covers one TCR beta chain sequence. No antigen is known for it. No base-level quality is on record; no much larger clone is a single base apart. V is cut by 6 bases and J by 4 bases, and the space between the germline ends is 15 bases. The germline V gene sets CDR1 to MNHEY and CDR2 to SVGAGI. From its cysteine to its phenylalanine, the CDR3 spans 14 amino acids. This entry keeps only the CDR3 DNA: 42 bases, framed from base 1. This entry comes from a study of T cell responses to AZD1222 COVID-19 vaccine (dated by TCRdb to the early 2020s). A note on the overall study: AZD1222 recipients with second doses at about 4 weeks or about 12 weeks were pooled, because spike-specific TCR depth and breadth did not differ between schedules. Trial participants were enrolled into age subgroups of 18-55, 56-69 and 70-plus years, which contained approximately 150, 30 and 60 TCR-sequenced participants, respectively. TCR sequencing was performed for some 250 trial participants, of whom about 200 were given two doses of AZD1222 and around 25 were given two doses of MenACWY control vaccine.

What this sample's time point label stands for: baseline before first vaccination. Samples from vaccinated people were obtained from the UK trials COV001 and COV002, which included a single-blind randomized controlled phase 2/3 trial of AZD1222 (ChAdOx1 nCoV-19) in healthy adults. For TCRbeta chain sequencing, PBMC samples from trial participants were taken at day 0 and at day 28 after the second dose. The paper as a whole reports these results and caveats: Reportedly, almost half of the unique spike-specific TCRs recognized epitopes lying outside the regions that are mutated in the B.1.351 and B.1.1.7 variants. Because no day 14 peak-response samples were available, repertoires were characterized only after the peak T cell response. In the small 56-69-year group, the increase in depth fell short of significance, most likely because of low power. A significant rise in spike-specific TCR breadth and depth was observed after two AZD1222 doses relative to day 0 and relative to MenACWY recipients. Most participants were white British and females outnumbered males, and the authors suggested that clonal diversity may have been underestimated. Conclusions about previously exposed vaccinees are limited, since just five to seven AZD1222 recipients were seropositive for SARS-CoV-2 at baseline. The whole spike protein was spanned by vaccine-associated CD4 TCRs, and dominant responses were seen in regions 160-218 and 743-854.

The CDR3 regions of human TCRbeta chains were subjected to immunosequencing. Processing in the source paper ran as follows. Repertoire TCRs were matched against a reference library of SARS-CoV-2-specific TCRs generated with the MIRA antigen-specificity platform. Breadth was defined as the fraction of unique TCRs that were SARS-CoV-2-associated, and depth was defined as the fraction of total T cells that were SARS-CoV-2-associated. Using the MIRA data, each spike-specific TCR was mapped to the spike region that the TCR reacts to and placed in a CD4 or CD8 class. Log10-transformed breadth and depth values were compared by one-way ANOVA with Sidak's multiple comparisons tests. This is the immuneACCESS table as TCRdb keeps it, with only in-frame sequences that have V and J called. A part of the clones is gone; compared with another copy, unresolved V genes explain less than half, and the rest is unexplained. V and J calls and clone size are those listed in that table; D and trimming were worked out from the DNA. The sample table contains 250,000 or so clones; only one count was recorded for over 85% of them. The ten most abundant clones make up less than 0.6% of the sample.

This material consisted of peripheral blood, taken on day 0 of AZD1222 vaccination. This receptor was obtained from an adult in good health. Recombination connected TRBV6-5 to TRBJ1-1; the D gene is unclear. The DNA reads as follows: TGTGCCAGCAGCACGGTAAGGGAGGGCACTGAAGCTTTCTTT. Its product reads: CASSTVREGTEAFF.